The next 17 T cell receptor beta chains were all read from a single sample in a study of blood T cell repertoires in COVID-19. The data were produced by immunoSEQ multiplex PCR, yet TCRdb's version contains in-frame clones alone and is incomplete. Among roughly 250,000 clones, about nine tenths were seen once, and the ten largest hold 7.2%. Sequencing was done on a sample of peripheral blood. These receptors were collected from a man aged 55 to 70 who had recovered from COVID-19.

V and J are TRBV7-2 and TRBJ1-2, with unresolved D. V was shortened by 2 bases and J by 2 bases, with 9 bases between the two germline ends. Germline V gives CDR1 SGHTA, CDR2 FQGNSA. The CDR3 is 14 amino acids. CDR3 protein: CASSLSPGNYGYTF. In nucleotides, the CDR3 is TGTGCCAGCAGCTTATCCCCGGGGAACTATGGCTACACCTTC.

CDR3 sequence: CATSDTPNRGHQPQHF. The CDR3 nucleotides are TGTGCCACCAGTGATACCCCTAACAGGGGGCATCAGCCCCAGCATTTT. The V call is TRBV24-1, the J call TRBJ1-5, with TRBD1 identical over 9 bases. This CDR3 comprises 16 residues. V was pared by 3 bases and J by 5 bases, with 7 bases of the junction left unmatched. CDR1 KGHDR and CDR2 SFDVKD come from the germline V gene.

This chain links TRBV7-9 with TRBJ1-2, with TRBD1 matching over 9 bases. The CDR3 covers 14 residues. In germline, CDR1 is SEHNR, CDR2 FQNEAQ (reference sequence). V shed 4 bases and J 8 bases; nucleotides not matched to a gene: 8. The CDR3 reads CASSSTGGSGGYTF. CDR3 nucleotides: TGTGCCAGCAGCTCTACAGGGGGCAGTGGGGGCTACACCTTC.

V and J are TRBV27 and TRBJ2-3; weak D call: TRBD1 (5 bases). The germline V and J ends were trimmed by 5 bases and 6 bases, with 9 bases remaining between them. The length of the CDR3 is 12 residues. Germline CDR1 MNHEY, CDR2 SMNVEV (reference sequence). The CDR3 nucleotides read TGTGCCAGCAGTCCGTGGGGCGATACGCAGTATTTT. Protein: CASSPWGDTQYF.

The chain joins TRBV5-4 to TRBJ1-1; D is unclear. Trimming shortened V by 3 bases and J by 2 bases, and 8 bases separated the two germline ends. CDR3 size: 13 residues. CDR1 is SGHNT and CDR2 is YYREEE in the germline V gene (reference sequence). CDR3 sequence (DNA): TGTGCCAGCAGCTGGGCCAGTAACACTGAAGCTTTCTTT. Translating gives CASSWASNTEAFF.

The V and J genes are TRBV10-1 and TRBJ2-5, with 7 bases that match TRBD2. This CDR3 is built from 15 residues. Germline lookup yields CDR1 WNHNN and CDR2 SYGVQD (reference sequence). V shed 3 bases, J shed 5 bases, and the junction held 9 bases outside the gene matches. CDR3 amino acids: CASSDHLRGLETQYF. CDR3 DNA sequence: TGCGCCAGCAGTGACCACTTGCGGGGGTTGGAGACCCAGTACTTC.

The J gene is TRBJ2-2, the V gene TRBV4-2; D remains unclear. There are 17 residues in the CDR3. The V gene's germline CDR1 is LGHNA and CDR2 YNFKEQ. Trimming pared 0 bases from V and 1 base from J, leaving 12 bases between. The CDR3 loop reads CASSQESALLNTGELFF. CDR3 sequence (DNA): TGTGCCAGCAGCCAAGAATCAGCGCTTTTGAACACCGGGGAGCTGTTTTTT.

The J gene is TRBJ2-2, the V gene TRBV24-1; tentatively, D is TRBD1 (7 bases). V lost 4 bases and J lost 4, with 15 bases in between. The V gene's germline CDR1 is KGHDR and CDR2 SFDVKD. This CDR3 contains 16 residues. Here the CDR3 DNA reads TGTGCCACCAGTGAGGAGGGGACAGTCCGCACCGGGGAGCTGTTTTTT. This translates into CATSEEGTVRTGELFF.

The chain combines TRBV6-5 with TRBJ2-3; a possible D gene is TRBD2 (7 bases). CDR3 length equals 14 residues. Germline V gene lookup returns CDR1 MNHEY and CDR2 SVGAGI. The V end lost 3 bases, the J end lost 4 bases, and 11 bases lay between the germline ends. The CDR3 DNA follows: TGTGCCAGCAGTTATGTCGGGGGGCCAGATACGCAGTATTTT. Translation: CASSYVGGPDTQYF.

The chain uses TRBV5-1 and TRBJ2-5, with TRBD1 identical over 7 bases. The CDR3 has 16 amino acids. V trimming: 0 bases; J trimming: 5 bases; junction bases outside the gene matches: 10. CDR1 and CDR2 from the germline V gene are SGHRS and YFSETQ. Here the CDR3 DNA reads TGCGCCAGCAGCTTGGGTGGGACAGCGATGGGGGAGACCCAGTACTTC. Translated: CASSLGGTAMGETQYF.

The gene calls are TRBV5-1 and TRBJ2-3; D is uncertain. Trimming took off 1 base at V and 3 bases at J, with 9 bases between the two ends. The CDR3 extends over 14 amino acids. Germline V gives CDR1 SGHRS, CDR2 YFSETQ. Written as DNA, the CDR3 is TGCGCCAGCAGCTTGATTACGGGTACAGATACGCAGTATTTT. This sequence encodes CASSLITGTDTQYF. Filled out from reference TRBV5-1 and TRBJ2-3, the complete variable domain reads KAGVTQTPRYLIKTRGQQVTLSCSPISGHRSVSWYQQTPGQGLQFLFEYFSETQRNKGNFPGRFSGRQFSNSRSEMNVSTLELGDSALYLCASSLITGTDTQYFGPGTRLTVL.

In this sample, this clone turned up a few times. V and J are TRBV4-1 and TRBJ1-3, with 7 bases that match TRBD1. Trimming removed 5 bases from V and 2 bases from J; junction bases left unmatched: 6. Germline lookup yields CDR1 MGHRA and CDR2 YSYEKL. This CDR3 region has 15 residues. This CDR3 is CASSEGQWTGNTIYF. The CDR3 coding sequence is TGCGCCAGCAGCGAGGGACAGTGGACTGGAAACACCATATATTTT.

The chain uses TRBV5-1 and TRBJ2-7; maybe TRBD2 (5 bases). V was cut by 2 bases and J by 6 bases, with 12 bases left in between. Per the germline V gene, CDR1 is SGHRS and CDR2 is YFSETQ. The length of the CDR3 is 13 residues. The CDR3 protein is CASSFGPRGEQYV. As DNA, the CDR3 is TGCGCCAGCAGCTTTGGGCCCCGGGGCGAGCAGTACGTC.

The gene calls are TRBV29-1 and TRBJ2-7; 8 nucleotides line up with TRBD1. CDR3 length equals 15 residues. Looked up from germline, CDR1 is SQVTM and CDR2 is ANQGSEA. V lost 4 bases and J lost 8; bases outside the gene matches: 16. The CDR3 reads CSVGRTGTGVAKQYF. In DNA, the CDR3 is TGCAGCGTTGGAAGGACAGGGACTGGAGTGGCGAAGCAGTACTTC.

CDR3 nucleotides: TGCGCCAGCAGCTTGGGGACACCAGGCACAGATACGCAGTATTTT. It translates to CASSLGTPGTDTQYF. The chain couples TRBV5-1 to TRBJ2-3; tentative D call: TRBD1 (5 bases). This CDR3 region has 15 residues. The V gene lost 0 bases and the J gene lost 1 base, with 9 bases spanning the gap. Per the germline V gene, CDR1 is SGHRS and CDR2 is YFSETQ.

V is TRBV28 and J is TRBJ2-1; TRBD1 matches at 8 bases. Germline V gene sequence: CDR1 MDHEN, CDR2 SYDVKM. The CDR3 runs to 14 residues. The V and J ends lost 6 bases and 3 bases, in that order; junction bases with no gene match: 4. In DNA, the CDR3 is TGTGCCAGCAGCCCGGGACAGGACTACAATGAGCAGTTCTTC. Protein sequence: CASSPGQDYNEQFF.

The chain recombines TRBV6-2 or TRBV6-3 with TRBJ2-4; TRBD1 matches at 9 bases. The CDR3 extends over 15 amino acids. V was clipped by 6 bases and J by 2 bases; unmatched bases: 5. Looked up from germline, CDR1 is MNHEY and CDR2 is SVGEGT. This chain's CDR3 is CASSLTGGSKNIQYF. CDR3 DNA: TGTGCCAGCAGCCTTACAGGGGGCTCCAAAAACATTCAGTACTTC.